Included here is one TCR beta chain sequence, with context. Its antigen is not known. Method: immunoSEQ multiplex PCR; TCRdb's copy keeps in-frame clones and lacks some. This sample has fewer than 150,000 clones, with about 92% found just once. These data come from a study of graft-versus-host responses after intestinal transplantation. General study findings and limits: In patients with graft-donor T cell macrochimerism, allograft graft-versus-host to host-versus-graft clonal ratios were high. GvH clones occurred in recipient marrow; some first appeared in ileum or blood.

The sequencing here drew on unstimulated CD4+ T cells sorted from spleen or lymph node cells, taken before intestinal transplant. This receptor was obtained from a human donor who received an intestinal transplant.

The CDR3 loop reads CASSLRAQETQYF. Here the CDR3 DNA reads TGTGCCAGCAGCCTTCGGGCTCAGGAGACCCAGTACTTC. V is TRBV2 and J is TRBJ2-5; D is unresolved. The CDR3 has 13 amino acids. Germline CDR1 and CDR2: SNHLY and FYNNEI. Trimming took off 6 bases at V and 5 bases at J, with 13 bases between the two ends. The full variable domain, with the rest looked up from reference TRBV2 and TRBJ2-5, is EPEVTQTPSHQVTQMGQEVILRCVPISNHLYFYWYRQILGQKVEFLVSFYNNEISEKSEIFDDQFSVERPDGSNFTLKIRSTKLEDSAMYFCASSLRAQETQYFGPGTRLLVL.